Below, 10 T cell receptor beta chains from the same sample are listed, as sequenced in a study of shared clonotypes between healthy human individuals. Only CD45RO-negative cells positively selected for CCR7 counted as naive CD8 cells, so terminally differentiated effector memory CD45RA+ cells were excluded. Measured with immunoSEQ multiplex PCR; TCRdb has only the in-frame clones, and not every one. The sample lists a few million clones, approximately 92% seen once, with less than 2% in the top ten. Sequencing was done on a sample of naive CD8+ T cells from PBMCs. These receptors all stem from a man aged 18-30 years in good health. Some clones in this sample may be carry-over from other donors' samples.

As concerns this clone: The same CDR3 arises from other DNA sequences in this sample as well. This chain links TRBV7-6 with TRBJ2-7, with D possibly matching TRBD2 (6 bases). Deletions cut 3 bases from V and 3 bases from J, with 12 bases between. CDR1 and CDR2 (germline): SGHVS, FNYEAQ. The CDR3 loop spans 14 amino acids. The CDR3 here is CASSLGWGDYEQYF. The DNA for the CDR3 is TGTGCCAGCAGCTTGGGATGGGGGGACTACGAGCAGTACTTC.

To note about this clone: At the DNA level, this CDR3 is encoded by other sequences in the same sample as well. The chain carries TRBV28 and TRBJ2-7; possibly TRBD2 for D (6 bases). The germline gives CDR1 MDHEN, CDR2 SYDVKM. The ends were cut back, 3 bases at V and 3 bases at J, with 12 bases in the middle. CDR3 length equals 14 residues. CDR3 protein: CASSFRGGDYEQYF. Here the CDR3 DNA reads TGTGCCAGCAGTTTCCGCGGCGGGGACTACGAGCAGTACTTC.

This clone has just one count. The chain couples TRBV6-1 to TRBJ1-1; D is perhaps TRBD1 (6 bases). Germline V gene lookup returns CDR1 MNHNS and CDR2 SASEGT. V was pared by 10 bases and J by 4 bases, with 19 bases between. This CDR3 has 14 amino acids. The CDR3 nucleotides are TGTGCCACGGGGGGGCCCAGGGAGGGCACTGAAGCTTTCTTT. Protein product: CATGGPREGTEAFF.

The V gene is TRBV28, the J gene TRBJ2-2; D is uncertain. Germline V gene data show CDR1 as MDHEN and CDR2 as SYDVKM. Between the trimmed V and J ends, which lost 1 base and 6 bases, there was a span of 15 bases. The CDR3 is 16 amino acids. For the CDR3, the DNA is TGTGCCAGCAGTTTATTGGCTGGGTCGAAGGCCGGGGAGCTGTTTTTT. This encodes CASSLLAGSKAGELFF.

This clone was seen a single time. This chain connects TRBV9 to TRBJ2-1, with 7 bases matching TRBD2. The V and J ends lost 0 bases and 3 bases, in that order; junction bases with no gene match: 15. CDR3 length: 19 amino acids. Germline CDR1 SGDLS, CDR2 YYNGEE. CDR3 loop: CASSVATGLAGDVYNEQFF. The CDR3 nucleotides read TGTGCCAGCAGCGTAGCTACAGGCTTGGCGGGAGACGTCTACAATGAGCAGTTCTTC.

The chain recombines TRBV6-6 with TRBJ2-7; D is undetermined. CDR1 and CDR2 (germline): MNHNY, SVGAGI (reference sequence). V was trimmed by 0 bases and J by 3 bases, leaving 15 bases between them. The CDR3 contains 16 residues. CDR3 DNA: TGTGCCAGCAGTTACTCCCATGGGCAGGTCAACTACGAGCAGTACTTC. Its translation is CASSYSHGQVNYEQYF.

The chain employs TRBV9 and TRBJ1-2, with no clear D. Trimming shortened V by 4 bases and J by 1 base, and 17 bases separated the two germline ends. Germline CDR1 SGDLS, CDR2 YYNGEE. The length of the CDR3 is 16 residues. CDR3 bases: TGTGCCAGCAGCACCCCGAGGAGCGGTTATAACTATGGCTACACCTTC. Translating gives CASSTPRSGYNYGYTF.

The genes are TRBV28 and TRBJ1-4; D gene ambiguous. V was pared by 6 bases and J by 5 bases, with 13 bases between. The CDR3 runs 14 residues. Germline CDR1 MDHEN, CDR2 SYDVKM. CDR3 protein: CASSPPAQNEKLFF. The CDR3 DNA follows: TGTGCCAGCAGCCCTCCAGCCCAGAATGAAAAACTGTTTTTT. Together with reference TRBV28 and TRBJ1-4, the CDR3 gives the full variable domain: DVKVTQSSRYLVKRTGEKVFLECVQDMDHENMFWYRQDPGLGLRLIYFSYDVKMKEKGDIPEGYSVSREKKERFSLILESASTNQTSMYLCASSPPAQNEKLFFGSGTQLSVL.

The chain recombines TRBV7-9 with TRBJ2-7; D is possibly TRBD2 (6 bases). The germline V gene encodes CDR1 SEHNR and CDR2 FQNEAQ (reference sequence). There are 16 residues in the CDR3. V lost 11 bases, J lost 0 bases, and 23 bases lay in between. DNA for the CDR3: TGTGCCTCTGCGGGCGGGCGGGGACCGCGCTCCTACGAGCAGTACTTC. This gives the protein CASAGGRGPRSYEQYF.

CDR3 sequence (DNA): TGCGCCAGCAGCGCCAGGACAGACACTGAAGCTTTCTTT. This codes for CASSARTDTEAFF. This chain uses TRBV5-1 with TRBJ1-1; TRBD1 might be the D (6 bases). Germline V lookup: CDR1 SGHRS, CDR2 YFSETQ. The CDR3 is made up of 13 amino acids. V lost 4 bases, J lost 3 bases, and 10 bases lay in between.